This TCR beta chain was identified during a study of OX40 agonist ivuxolimab in advanced cancers. Study-wide background: Ivuxolimab doses were 0.01, 0.1, 0.3, 1.5, 3 or 10 mg/kg every 2 weeks. Overall study results and limits: Both CD4+ and CD8+ T cell populations in blood had undergone clonal expansion by week 6 at 0.1 to 3.0 mg/kg. Some of the nonresponding patients also showed low levels of normalized T-cell clonal expansion.

Blood was sampled at baseline, cycle 4 day 1, and cycle 7 day 1. The assay was immunoSEQ multiplex PCR, and TCRdb's table has in-frame clones only and misses some. The sample carries some 40,000 clones, over 80% recorded once. In the case of this clone: Its antigen is unidentified.

V was pared by 4 bases and J by 4 bases, with 8 bases between. The germline CDR1 and CDR2 sequences are SEHNR and FQNEAQ (reference sequence). The CDR3 contains 13 residues. The chain employs TRBV7-9 and TRBJ2-1; D might be TRBD1 (6 bases). The clonotype comes from an adult with an advanced solid tumor such as melanoma, head and neck, liver or kidney cancer. Specimen: CD4+ or CD8+ T cells sorted from blood, collected in a trial of the OX40 agonist ivuxolimab. This chain's CDR3 is CASSSTGYNEQFF. CDR3 in DNA: TGTGCCAGCAGCTCCACAGGGTACAATGAGCAGTTCTTC.